Listed below are T cell receptor beta chains from one sample, sequenced in a study of molecular identifiers for immune sequencing clone quantification. Using its own MiXCR run on the PCR reads, TCRdb lists one record per CDR3 protein. The sample yields 350,000 or so distinct CDR3 sequences, 20% to 25% seen once. Sequencing used naive CD8+ T cells from blood, with Jurkat cell RNA spiked in. The receptors originated from a human donor in good health. Some libraries in this study had Jurkat cell RNA spiked in. Each CDR3 is given with its conserved first and last residue. D genes are given only for firm matches. Clone size is shown for a subset of rows, as once, few, many or a class of expanded clone.

TRBJ1-1 | many | TRBV7-6 | TRBD1 | TGTGCCAGCAGCTTAGCGATGGGGACAGAAGTTGAAGCTTTCTTT | CASSLAMGTEVEAFF
TRBJ2-7 | many | TRBV6-2/TRBV6-3 | . | TGTGCCAGCAGTTACTCGGCCGAGCAGTACTTC | CASSYSAEQYF
TRBJ1-1 | . | TRBV4-1 | . | TGCGCCAGCAGCCAAGAACAGGGGAACACTGAAGCTTTCTTT | CASSQEQGNTEAFF
TRBJ2-3 | many | TRBV6-5 | . | TGTGCCAGCAGTTACTCGACAGGCCCAGATACGCAGTATTTT | CASSYSTGPDTQYF
TRBJ2-7 | many | TRBV19 | . | TGTGCCAGTAGTACCTGGGACGGAGGGGGCGAGCAGTACTTC | CASSTWDGGGEQYF
TRBJ2-7 | . | TRBV11-3 | TRBD2 | TGTGCCAGCAGCTCAGAATCAGGGAGGGACGAGCAGTACTTC | CASSSESGRDEQYF
TRBJ2-1 | many | TRBV7-9 | TRBD2 | TGTGCCAGCAGCTTAGTACCAGCGGGAGGGACGAATGAGCAGTTCTTC | CASSLVPAGGTNEQFF
TRBJ2-7 | many | TRBV2 | TRBD1 | TGTGCCAGCAGTGAGCCAGGGGGCGACGACGAGCAGTACTTC | CASSEPGGDDEQYF
TRBJ2-1 | . | TRBV7-9 | . | TGTGCCAGCAGCCCGAGACAGGCTAGCTCCTACAATGAGCAGTTCTTC | CASSPRQASSYNEQFF
TRBJ2-7 | many | TRBV7-9 | TRBD1 | TGTGCCAGCAGCTCCCCGGGACAGGGGTTCTACGAGCAGTACTTC | CASSSPGQGFYEQYF
TRBJ1-5 | . | TRBV28 | TRBD1 | TGTGCCAGCAGCTCGGGACAGGGTGCCGTTCAGCCCCAGCGTTTT | CASSSGQGAVQPQRF
TRBJ2-5 | many | TRBV15 | . | TGTGCCACCAGCAGAGGATCAGGTCCGCTCCAAGAGACCCAGTACTTC | CATSRGSGPLQETQYF
TRBJ2-1 | few | TRBV6-5 | . | TGTGCCAGCACCCCCCGGGCCTACAATGAGCAGTTCTTC | CASTPRAYNEQFF
TRBJ2-3 | . | TRBV11-2 | TRBD1 | TGTGCCAGCAGCTTCCTACAGGGGCTGGGAGATACGCAGTATTTT | CASSFLQGLGDTQYF
TRBJ2-7 | many | TRBV27 | TRBD1 | TGTGCCAGCAGTTTATCCGGGACAGCCTACGAGCAGTACTTC | CASSLSGTAYEQYF
TRBJ1-1 | . | TRBV4-1 | . | TGCGCCAGCAACCCAAGAGTCTCAAGTGAAGCTTTCTTT | CASNPRVSSEAFF
TRBJ2-5 | many | TRBV7-9 | . | TGTGCCAGCAGCTTAGCTGGGTACGAGAAGCAAGAGACCCAGTACTTC | CASSLAGYEKQETQYF
TRBJ2-7 | many | TRBV29-1 | TRBD1 | TGCAGCGTTGAAGAAGGGACAGGGAGCGAGCAGTACTTC | CSVEEGTGSEQYF
TRBJ2-3 | many | TRBV7-6 | . | TGTGCCAGCAGCTTAGCAGTTACAGATACGCAGTATTTT | CASSLAVTDTQYF
TRBJ2-7 | few | TRBV4-3 | . | TGCGCCAGCAGCCCGTCGCGGGGCGGATCAGGGAGCGAGCAGTACTTC | CASSPSRGGSGSEQYF
TRBJ1-1 | . | TRBV5-1 | . | TGCGCCAGCAGCTTGGTAGACAGTCGGAACACTGAAGCTTTCTTT | CASSLVDSRNTEAFF
TRBJ1-5 | many | TRBV3-2 | . | TGTGCCAGCAAGACTCTTAGCAATCAGCCCCAGCATTTT | CASKTLSNQPQHF
TRBJ2-2 | . | TRBV12-3/TRBV12-4 | . | TGTGCCAGCACCCTTGGGGGGAGCGGGGAGCTGTTTTTT | CASTLGGSGELFF
TRBJ2-5 | many | TRBV27 | . | TGTGCCAGCAGTTGGGTTGGGGGGCAAGAGACCCAGTACTTC | CASSWVGGQETQYF
TRBJ1-5 | . | TRBV4-1 | . | TGCGCCAGCAGAGATTGGTATGAGAGGGGTTACAATCAGCCCCAGCATTTT | CASRDWYERGYNQPQHF
TRBJ1-1 | many | TRBV30 | . | TGTGCCTGTTGGAGGAAGGACGGCACTGAAGCTTTCTTT | CACWRKDGTEAFF
TRBJ2-6 | many | TRBV5-1 | . | TGCGCCAGCAGCTTAATAGGGGGAGGACACCTCTCTGGGGCCAACGTCCTGACTTTC | CASSLIGGGHLSGANVLTF
TRBJ1-5 | . | TRBV5-3 | TRBD1 | TGTGCCAGCAGCTTAGGGGGCCAGTCCCAGCATTTT | CASSLGGQSQHF
TRBJ1-1 | many | TRBV6-5 | . | TGTGCCAGCAGTTCCAACGGGGCGTCCACTGAAGCTTTCTTT | CASSSNGASTEAFF
TRBJ1-2 | many | TRBV5-4 | . | TGTGCCAGCAGCGGGCGCAGGGGAACAATTCCTATGCTCTATGGCTACACCTTC | CASSGRRGTIPMLYGYTF
TRBJ1-2 | many | TRBV4-3 | . | TGCGCCAGCAGCGCGTCGGAGGGGGGGCTCGGTGGCTACACCTTC | CASSASEGGLGGYTF
TRBJ1-6 | many | TRBV14 | . | TGTGCCAGCAGCCAAGAGAGTATAAACCTCTCACCCCTCCACTTT | CASSQESINLSPLHF
TRBJ2-3 | many | TRBV2 | TRBD2 | TGTGCCAGCAGTACCATAGCGGGAAGCACAGATACGCAGTATTTT | CASSTIAGSTDTQYF
TRBJ1-1 | many | TRBV2 | . | TGTGCCAGCAGTGAGACACAGGAGAACACTGAAGCTTTCTTT | CASSETQENTEAFF
TRBJ2-7 | few | TRBV27 | . | TGTGCCAGCAGTTTATCAAACCAGGGTAACGAGCAGTACTTC | CASSLSNQGNEQYF
TRBJ2-5 | few | TRBV7-9 | TRBD2 | TGTGCCAGCAGCACCGGGACTAGCGGGAGGACAGAGACCCAGTACTTC | CASSTGTSGRTETQYF
TRBJ1-5 | many | TRBV20-1 | . | TGCAGTGCTGCCCTGGGGTACAATCAGCCCCAGCATTTT | CSAALGYNQPQHF
TRBJ1-1 | many | TRBV5-1 | . | TGCGCCAGCAGCTTGGCCGTCACAGCTGAAGCTTTCTTT | CASSLAVTAEAFF
TRBJ2-1 | many | TRBV5-1 | . | TGCGCCAGCAGCTTGGGTAGCGATGAGCAGTTCTTC | CASSLGSDEQFF
TRBJ2-2 | many | TRBV20-1 | TRBD2 | TGCAGTGGGCAAGGTAGCGGGAGGGGAGACACCGGGGAGCTGTTTTTT | CSGQGSGRGDTGELFF
TRBJ2-7 | many | TRBV5-1 | TRBD2 | TGCGCCAGCAGCTCCGGGACTAGCGGTTTCCTCGAGCAGTACTTC | CASSSGTSGFLEQYF